This TCR beta chain was captured in a study of blood T cell repertoires in COVID-19. Germline assignment: CDR1 MGHRA and CDR2 YSYEKL. The trim removed 1 base at V and 3 bases at J, leaving 5 bases unmatched. The CDR3 covers 15 residues. The data were produced by immunoSEQ multiplex PCR, yet TCRdb's version contains in-frame clones alone and is incomplete. The sample includes hundreds of thousands of clones, roughly nine tenths of them seen just once. Two negative PCRs, clearance, or symptom resolution characterized the recovered Cohort 3 donors. The specimen sequenced was PBMCs or T cells enriched from blood (not recorded which). The chain joins TRBV4-1 to TRBJ1-1; 7 nucleotides align to TRBD1. The TCR originated in a man between 18 and 35 years old who had recovered from COVID-19. The CDR3 protein is CASSQGQGAYTEAFF. The CDR3 DNA sequence: TGCGCCAGCAGCCAAGGACAGGGAGCTTACACTGAAGCTTTCTTT.